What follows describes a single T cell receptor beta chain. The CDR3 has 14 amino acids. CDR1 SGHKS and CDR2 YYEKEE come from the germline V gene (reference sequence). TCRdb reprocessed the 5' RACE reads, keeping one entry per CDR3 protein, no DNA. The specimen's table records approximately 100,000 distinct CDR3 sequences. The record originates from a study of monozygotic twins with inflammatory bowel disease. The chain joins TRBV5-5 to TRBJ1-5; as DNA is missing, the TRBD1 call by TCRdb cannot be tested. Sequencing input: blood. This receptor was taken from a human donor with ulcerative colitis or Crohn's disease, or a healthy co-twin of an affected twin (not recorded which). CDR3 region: CASNPGAGNQPQHF.